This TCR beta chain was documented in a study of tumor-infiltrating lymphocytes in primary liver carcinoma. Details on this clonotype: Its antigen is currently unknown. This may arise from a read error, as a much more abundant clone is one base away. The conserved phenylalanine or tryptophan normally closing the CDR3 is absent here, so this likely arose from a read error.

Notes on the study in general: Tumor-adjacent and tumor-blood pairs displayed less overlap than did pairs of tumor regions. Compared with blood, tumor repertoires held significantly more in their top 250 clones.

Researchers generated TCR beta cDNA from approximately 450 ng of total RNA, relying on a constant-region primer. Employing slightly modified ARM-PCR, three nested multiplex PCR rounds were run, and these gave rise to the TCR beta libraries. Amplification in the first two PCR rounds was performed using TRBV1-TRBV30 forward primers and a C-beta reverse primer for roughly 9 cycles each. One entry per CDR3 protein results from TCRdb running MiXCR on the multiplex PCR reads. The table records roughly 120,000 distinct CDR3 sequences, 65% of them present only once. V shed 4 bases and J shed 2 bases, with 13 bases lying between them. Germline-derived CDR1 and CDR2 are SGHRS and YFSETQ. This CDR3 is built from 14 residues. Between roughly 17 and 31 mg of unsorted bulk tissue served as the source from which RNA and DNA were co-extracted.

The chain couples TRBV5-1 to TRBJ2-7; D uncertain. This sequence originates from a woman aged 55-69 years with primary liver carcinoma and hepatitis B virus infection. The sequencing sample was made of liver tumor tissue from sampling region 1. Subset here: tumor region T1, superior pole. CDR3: CASSEYIGPYEQYL. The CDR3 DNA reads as TGCGCCAGCAGCGAGTATATAGGCCCCTACGAGCAGTACTTA.